The clone carrying this T cell receptor beta chain was seen just once. This record comes from a study of blood T cell repertoires in COVID-19. The overall study: Whether acute or convalescent, the COVID-19 samples came from the United States, Italy and Spain. T cells, B-cell-depleted T cells, or PBMCs supplied cDNA or gDNA.

Germline CDR1 and CDR2: LGHNT and FRNRAP. The length of the CDR3 is 11 residues. Produced via immunoSEQ multiplex PCR; TCRdb's table is partial and in-frame only. The sample has about 160,000 clones, 65% to 90% seen once. Sequenced sample: peripheral blood. The clonotype originates from a man between 65 and 79 years old with acute or convalescent COVID-19. V gene TRBV12-5 combines with J gene TRBJ1-1; D may be TRBD1 (5 bases). The CDR3 nucleotides read TGTGGGGCGGGGGGGAACACTGAAGCTTTCTTT. Its translation: CGAGGNTEAFF.